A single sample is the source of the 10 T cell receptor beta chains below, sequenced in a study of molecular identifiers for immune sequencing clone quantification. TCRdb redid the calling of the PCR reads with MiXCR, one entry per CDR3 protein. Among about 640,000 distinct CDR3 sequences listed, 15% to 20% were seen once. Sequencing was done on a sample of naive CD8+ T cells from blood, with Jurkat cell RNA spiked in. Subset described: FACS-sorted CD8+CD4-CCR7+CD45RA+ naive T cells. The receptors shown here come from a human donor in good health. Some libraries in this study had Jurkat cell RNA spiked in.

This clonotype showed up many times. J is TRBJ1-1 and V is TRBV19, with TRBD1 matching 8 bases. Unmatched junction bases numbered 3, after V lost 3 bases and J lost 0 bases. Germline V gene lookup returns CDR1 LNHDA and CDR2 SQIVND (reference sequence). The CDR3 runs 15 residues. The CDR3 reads CASSIQGAVNTEAFF. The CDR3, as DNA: TGTGCCAGTAGTATCCAGGGGGCCGTGAACACTGAAGCTTTCTTT.

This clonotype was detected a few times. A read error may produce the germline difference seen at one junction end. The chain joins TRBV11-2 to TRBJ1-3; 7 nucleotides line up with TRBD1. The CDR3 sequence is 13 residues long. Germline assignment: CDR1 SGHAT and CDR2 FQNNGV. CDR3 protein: CASSSPGGTDRIF. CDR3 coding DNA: TGTGCCAGCAGCTCACCCGGGGGGACGGACAGGATCTTT.

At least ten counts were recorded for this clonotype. CDR3 region: CASSQKLSVRGAGEQYF. The CDR3 nucleotides are TGCGCCAGCAGCCAAAAACTGAGCGTCAGGGGCGCGGGCGAGCAGTACTTC. V usage is TRBV4-3 and J usage is TRBJ2-7; D may be TRBD1 (6 bases). Germline loops: CDR1 LGHNA, CDR2 YSLEER. The CDR3 loop spans 17 amino acids. The V end lost 2 bases, the J end lost 6 bases, and 23 bases lay between the germline ends.

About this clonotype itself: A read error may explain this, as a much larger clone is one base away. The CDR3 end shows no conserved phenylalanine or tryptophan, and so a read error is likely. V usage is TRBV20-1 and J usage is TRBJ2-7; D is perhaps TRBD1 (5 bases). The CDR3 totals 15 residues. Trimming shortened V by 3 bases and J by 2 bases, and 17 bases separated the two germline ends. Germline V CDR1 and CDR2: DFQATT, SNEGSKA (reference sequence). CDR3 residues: CSARTPGQGTYEQYL. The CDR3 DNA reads TGCAGTGCTAGGACCCCCGGGCAGGGAACCTACGAGCAGTACCTC.

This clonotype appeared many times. The CDR3 nucleotides are TGTGCCAGCGAAGACAGGTTATCCTACGAGCAGTACTTC. It encodes CASEDRLSYEQYF. This chain links TRBV2 with TRBJ2-7; a possible D gene is TRBD1 (6 bases). The CDR3 consists of 13 residues. V was pared by 8 bases and J by 1 base, with 12 bases between. Germline assignment: CDR1 SNHLY and CDR2 FYNNEI.

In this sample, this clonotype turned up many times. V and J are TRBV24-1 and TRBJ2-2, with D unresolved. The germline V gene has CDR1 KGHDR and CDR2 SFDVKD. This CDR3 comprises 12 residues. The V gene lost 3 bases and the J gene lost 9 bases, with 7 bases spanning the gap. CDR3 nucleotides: TGTGCCACCAGTGATATAGAGCGGGAGCTGTTTTTT. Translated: CATSDIERELFF.

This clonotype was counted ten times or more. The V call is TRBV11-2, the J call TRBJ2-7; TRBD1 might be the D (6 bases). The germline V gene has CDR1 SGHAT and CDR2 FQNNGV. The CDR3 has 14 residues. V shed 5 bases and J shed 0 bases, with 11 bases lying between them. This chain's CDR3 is CASSLDSDSYEQYF. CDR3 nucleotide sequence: TGTGCCAGCAGCCTGGACAGTGACTCCTACGAGCAGTACTTC. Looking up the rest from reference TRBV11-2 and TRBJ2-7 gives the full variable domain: EAGVAQSPRYKIIEKRQSVAFWCNPISGHATLYWYQQILGQGPKLLIQFQNNGVVDDSQLPKDRFSAERLKGVDSTLKIQPAKLEDSAVYLCASSLDSDSYEQYFGPGTRLTVT.

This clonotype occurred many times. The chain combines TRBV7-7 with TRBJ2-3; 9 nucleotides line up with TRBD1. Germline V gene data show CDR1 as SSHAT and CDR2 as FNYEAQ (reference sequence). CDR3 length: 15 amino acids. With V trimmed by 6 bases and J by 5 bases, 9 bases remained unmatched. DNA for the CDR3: TGTGCCAGCAGTCCAACAGGGGGCCGGGAAGATACGCAGTATTTT. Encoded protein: CASSPTGGREDTQYF.

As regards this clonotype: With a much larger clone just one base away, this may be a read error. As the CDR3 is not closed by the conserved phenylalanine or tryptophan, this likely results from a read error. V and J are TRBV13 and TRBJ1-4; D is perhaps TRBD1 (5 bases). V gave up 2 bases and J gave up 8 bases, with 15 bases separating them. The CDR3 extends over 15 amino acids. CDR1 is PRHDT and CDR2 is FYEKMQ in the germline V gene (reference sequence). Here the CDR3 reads CASSLSGQGGEKLFL. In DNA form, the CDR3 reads TGTGCCAGCAGCTTATCCGGTCAGGGAGGGGAAAAACTGTTTTTA.

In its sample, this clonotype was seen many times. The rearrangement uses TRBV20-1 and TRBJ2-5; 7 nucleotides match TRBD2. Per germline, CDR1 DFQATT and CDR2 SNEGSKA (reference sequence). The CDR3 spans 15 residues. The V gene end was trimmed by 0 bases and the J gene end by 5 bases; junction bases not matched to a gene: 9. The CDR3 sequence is CSARDGGSGAETQYF. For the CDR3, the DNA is TGCAGTGCTAGAGATGGCGGGAGCGGTGCGGAGACCCAGTACTTC.